Each of the 19 T cell receptor beta chains below was sequenced from the same sample in a study of early T cells in non-severe SARS-CoV-2 infection. TCRdb reprocessed the 5' RACE reads via MiXCR and lists one record per CDR3 protein. The data show roughly 35,000 distinct CDR3 sequences, roughly 5% seen once. The sample comprised whole blood. These receptor sequences come from an adult who was a healthcare worker with PCR-confirmed SARS-CoV-2 infection or an uninfected control (not recorded which).

The rearrangement joins TRBV7-9 to TRBJ2-7, with 15 nucleotides matching TRBD2. Per the germline V gene, CDR1 is SEHNR and CDR2 is FQNEAQ (reference sequence). This CDR3 is built from 19 residues. J gave up 2 bases and V 5 bases, and 13 bases lay outside the gene matches. The DNA for the CDR3 is TGTGCCAGCAGCCCGGGACTAGCGGGGGGCGTCCTCCTAGCCTACGAGCAGTACTTC. Its translation: CASSPGLAGGVLLAYEQYF. Using reference TRBV7-9 and TRBJ2-7 for the parts outside the CDR3, the full variable domain is DTGVSQNPRHKITKRGQNVTFRCDPISEHNRLYWYRQTLGQGPEFLTYFQNEAQLEKSRLLSDRFSAERPKGSFSTLEIQRTEQGDSAMYLCASSPGLAGGVLLAYEQYFGPGTRLTVT.

This clonotype was counted many times. This chain links TRBV7-2 with TRBJ1-6; D not resolved. Trimming shortened V by 8 bases and J by 0 bases, and 5 bases separated the two germline ends. The V gene's germline CDR1 is SGHTA and CDR2 FQGNSA. CDR3 length: 13 amino acids. The CDR3 sequence: CASQDSYNSPLHF. The CDR3 nucleotides are TGTGCCAGCCAGGACTCCTATAATTCACCCCTCCACTTT.

Many counts were recorded for this clonotype. The chain carries TRBV20-1 and TRBJ2-5; D is uncertain. The CDR3 contains 11 residues. Trimming removed 6 bases at V and 5 bases at J, with 10 bases between. Germline lookup yields CDR1 DFQATT and CDR2 SNEGSKA (reference sequence). CDR3 DNA: TGCAGTGCGGATCGGATGGAGACCCAGTACTTC. Its protein is CSADRMETQYF.

This clonotype occurred a few times. The chain is built from TRBV7-9 and TRBJ2-7; 10 bases agree with TRBD2. Germline CDR1 reads SEHNR; CDR2 reads FQNEAQ (reference sequence). CDR3 size: 18 residues. V trimming: 3 bases; J trimming: 4 bases; junction bases outside the gene matches: 15. This chain's CDR3 is CASSLASGRAGAVYEQYF. CDR3 coding DNA: TGTGCCAGCAGCTTGGCTAGCGGGAGAGCCGGGGCCGTTTACGAGCAGTACTTC. The variable domain in full, completed from reference TRBV7-9 and TRBJ2-7, reads DTGVSQNPRHKITKRGQNVTFRCDPISEHNRLYWYRQTLGQGPEFLTYFQNEAQLEKSRLLSDRFSAERPKGSFSTLEIQRTEQGDSAMYLCASSLASGRAGAVYEQYFGPGTRLTVT.

In its sample, this clonotype was seen many times. The V gene is TRBV2, the J gene TRBJ1-2; D is unresolved. Per the germline V gene, CDR1 is SNHLY and CDR2 is FYNNEI. The ends were cut back, 2 bases at V and 2 bases at J, with 3 bases in the middle. The CDR3 length is 12 residues. CDR3 DNA: TGTGCCAGCAGTGAACAGAACTATGGCTACACCTTC. Its translation is CASSEQNYGYTF.

This clonotype was observed a few times. The chain combines TRBV20-1 with TRBJ2-1; D is unresolved. The CDR3 is 13 amino acids. Trimming removed 1 base from V and 8 bases from J, with 12 bases in between. Germline CDR1 is DFQATT and CDR2 is SNEGSKA (reference sequence). The CDR3 loop reads CSARVRLGHEQFF. The CDR3 nucleotides are TGCAGTGCTAGAGTTAGGCTAGGGCATGAGCAGTTCTTC.

This clonotype has a handful of counts. The chain employs TRBV7-2 and TRBJ2-1; 8 bases align to TRBD2. Unmatched junction bases numbered 11, after V lost 11 bases and J lost 8 bases. Germline values: CDR1 SGHTA, CDR2 FQGNSA. The CDR3 totals 13 residues. The CDR3 DNA reads as TGTGCCCGGGCGGCGGGAGGCCGCGATGAGCAGTTCTTC. Translation gives CARAAGGRDEQFF.

This clonotype showed up many times. This chain uses TRBV7-2 with TRBJ2-5; TRBD2 might be the D (6 bases). The V end was cut by 5 bases, the J end by 5 bases, with 21 bases between. The CDR3 spans 16 residues. Germline CDR1 SGHTA, CDR2 FQGNSA. The CDR3, as DNA: TGTGCCAGCAGCCTTATGCGGGCGGGGACGGGCGAGACCCAGTACTTC. This sequence encodes CASSLMRAGTGETQYF.

At least ten counts were recorded for this clonotype. This chain uses TRBV6-6 with TRBJ1-1; no definite D call. The CDR3 spans 12 residues. CDR1 is MNHNY, CDR2 SVGAGI, per germline (reference sequence). Trimming left V 5 bases short and J 2 bases short, with 6 bases between. For the CDR3, the DNA is TGTGCCAGCAGTGACCCAAACACTGAAGCTTTCTTT. Encoded protein: CASSDPNTEAFF.

The chain joins TRBV14 to TRBJ2-3; D may be TRBD2 (5 bases). This CDR3 region has 15 residues. Per the germline V gene, CDR1 is SGHDN and CDR2 is FVKESK. Trimming pared 4 bases from V and 0 bases from J, leaving 11 bases between. The CDR3 sequence: CASSRLLGSTDTQYF. CDR3 nucleotides: TGTGCCAGCAGCCGCTTACTAGGGAGCACAGATACGCAGTATTTT.

This clonotype showed up just once. V and J are TRBV20-1 and TRBJ2-3; a weak D match, TRBD2 (6 bases). Germline V gene sequence: CDR1 DFQATT, CDR2 SNEGSKA (reference sequence). The CDR3 has 14 residues. V gave up 3 bases and J gave up 4 bases, with 14 bases separating them. The chain's CDR3 is CSASERRGPDTQYF. The CDR3 bases are TGCAGTGCTAGCGAAAGGCGGGGACCAGATACGCAGTATTTT.

This clonotype was recorded at least ten times. The J gene is TRBJ2-7, the V gene TRBV25-1; weak D call: TRBD1 (5 bases). Between the trimmed V and J ends, which lost 1 base and 2 bases, there was a span of 18 bases. CDR1 and CDR2 from the germline V gene are MGHDK and SYGVNS. The CDR3 consists of 17 residues. Here the CDR3 DNA reads TGTGCCAGCAGTGAATTCGGCGACAGTATCCCCCCCTACGAGCAGTACTTC. As protein: CASSEFGDSIPPYEQYF.

This clonotype was recorded many times. The chain combines TRBV6-2 or TRBV6-3 with TRBJ2-3, with 7 nucleotides matching TRBD2. V trimming: 2 bases; J trimming: 4 bases; junction bases outside the gene matches: 9. This CDR3 is 16 amino acids long. Germline CDR1 reads MNHEY; CDR2 reads SVGEGT. The CDR3 region is CASSYGAGVDPDTQYF. The CDR3 DNA reads TGTGCCAGCAGTTACGGGGCGGGAGTTGACCCAGATACGCAGTATTTT.

The V gene is TRBV20-1, the J gene TRBJ2-3, with 12 bases identical to TRBD2. The length of the CDR3 is 18 residues. Germline V gene lookup returns CDR1 DFQATT and CDR2 SNEGSKA (reference sequence). V lost 6 bases to trimming and J lost 6 bases; unmatched junction nucleotides: 19. The CDR3 loop is CSAHQTSGGTGGMDTQYF. CDR3 nucleotides: TGCAGTGCGCATCAGACTAGCGGGGGAACCGGGGGAATGGATACGCAGTATTTT.

The gene calls are TRBV20-1 and TRBJ2-5, with 8 bases fitting TRBD1. The CDR3 runs 14 residues. The germline gives CDR1 DFQATT, CDR2 SNEGSKA (reference sequence). After removal of 6 bases from V and 2 bases from J, the junction contained 8 bases not matched to a gene. DNA of the CDR3: TGCAGTGCGGGGGGACAGGCGATACAAGAGACCCAGTACTTC. Its translation is CSAGGQAIQETQYF.

There are many counts of this clonotype. This chain links TRBV27 with TRBJ2-5; D gene unclear. CDR1 and CDR2 from the germline V gene are MNHEY and SMNVEV (reference sequence). The CDR3 is 14 residues long. Trimming cost V 3 bases and J 4 bases, with 12 bases left between them. The chain's CDR3 is CASSFGVRGETQYF. The DNA of the CDR3 is TGTGCCAGCAGTTTTGGTGTTAGAGGAGAGACCCAGTACTTC.

This clonotype has at least ten counts. The rearrangement uses TRBV23-1 and TRBJ2-7, with D perhaps matching TRBD2 (7 bases). TRBV23-1 is annotated as an ORF whose role is uncertain. Trimming took off 4 bases at V and 2 bases at J, with 21 bases between the two ends. This CDR3 region has 17 residues. CDR3 sequence: CASSLAGASLVAYEQYF. CDR3 coding DNA: TGCGCCAGCAGTCTGGCGGGGGCGAGCTTGGTCGCCTACGAGCAGTACTTC.

This clonotype came up a few times. CDR3 in amino acids: CASSYKSNTQYF. In DNA, the CDR3 is TGTGCCAGCAGTTACAAATCAAATACGCAGTATTTT. V and J are TRBV6-6 and TRBJ2-3, with D unresolved. V was trimmed by 2 bases and J by 7 bases, leaving 7 bases between them. Germline loops: CDR1 MNHNY, CDR2 SVGAGI (reference sequence). The CDR3 is made up of 12 amino acids.

Many counts were recorded for this clonotype. The gene calls are TRBV19 and TRBJ2-3; 8 nucleotides align to TRBD1. This CDR3 has 16 amino acids. Germline-derived CDR1 and CDR2 are LNHDA and SQIVND (reference sequence). V gave up 4 bases and J gave up 1 base; unmatched junction bases: 7. The CDR3 sequence is CASSTMPGQGTDTQYF. The DNA of the CDR3 is TGTGCCAGTAGTACAATGCCGGGACAGGGCACAGATACGCAGTATTTT.